This is a list of T cell receptor beta chains from one sample in a study of blood T cells in healthy people across ages. MiXCR, applied by TCRdb to the 5' RACE reads, yields one record per CDR3 protein. Of about 730,000 distinct CDR3 sequences detected, roughly 45% appear once; the ten largest clones hold 20%. Sequencing was carried out using blood. These receptors were taken from a woman aged 55-69 years in good health. Each CDR3 is given with its conserved first and last residue. D genes are given only for firm matches. Clone size is given for some rows only: seen once, a few or many times, or a class if the clone is expanded.

clone_size: .; d_call: TRBD1; v_call: TRBV5-5; j_call: TRBJ2-7; cdr3_nt: TGTGCCAGCAGCTTCTCTCCAGACAGGGGCAAAGCCGGGCAGTACTTC; cdr3_aa: CASSFSPDRGKAGQYF
clone_size: few; d_call: .; v_call: TRBV5-1; j_call: TRBJ2-6; cdr3_nt: TGCGCCAGCAGCCAAGACAGGGGGGCCAACGTCCTGACTTTC; cdr3_aa: CASSQDRGANVLTF
clone_size: .; d_call: TRBD2; v_call: TRBV11-3; j_call: TRBJ2-1; cdr3_nt: TGTGCCAGAAGCTCGACTAGCGGGGGGGCCTATGAGCAGTTCTTC; cdr3_aa: CARSSTSGGAYEQFF
clone_size: many; d_call: .; v_call: TRBV29-1; j_call: TRBJ1-2; cdr3_nt: TGCAGCGTTGGCGATACGGGCTATGGCTACACCTTC; cdr3_aa: CSVGDTGYGYTF
clone_size: .; d_call: .; v_call: TRBV2; j_call: TRBJ2-1; cdr3_nt: TGTGCCAGCAGTGAAGCCGGGTTCAGCAATGAGCAGTTCTTC; cdr3_aa: CASSEAGFSNEQFF
clone_size: .; d_call: .; v_call: TRBV20-1; j_call: TRBJ1-2; cdr3_nt: TGCAGTGCTAGAGGACCCAACACTAACTATGGCTACACCTTC; cdr3_aa: CSARGPNTNYGYTF
clone_size: many; d_call: .; v_call: TRBV20-1; j_call: TRBJ2-5; cdr3_nt: TGCAGTGCTAGATCGCTAGCCGATGGGTACCAAGAGACCCAGTACTTC; cdr3_aa: CSARSLADGYQETQYF
clone_size: .; d_call: TRBD1; v_call: TRBV28; j_call: TRBJ1-5; cdr3_nt: TGTGCCAGCAGTTCCGCCCAGGGGGCAGGTCAGCCCCAGCATTTT; cdr3_aa: CASSSAQGAGQPQHF
clone_size: few; d_call: .; v_call: TRBV11-2; j_call: TRBJ2-5; cdr3_nt: TGTGCCAGCAGCTTAGATCGGGCTCCCCCAGGAGAGACCCAGTACTTC; cdr3_aa: CASSLDRAPPGETQYF
clone_size: few; d_call: TRBD1; v_call: TRBV12-3/TRBV12-4; j_call: TRBJ1-2; cdr3_nt: TGTGCCAGCAGTTCAGGGGGAGGTGGCTACACCTTC; cdr3_aa: CASSSGGGGYTF
clone_size: once; d_call: TRBD2; v_call: TRBV20-1; j_call: TRBJ2-3; cdr3_nt: TGCAGTGTTCCTCCCACTAGCGGGAGGAAGGGGTATTTT; cdr3_aa: CSVPPTSGRKGYF
clone_size: .; d_call: TRBD1; v_call: TRBV7-9; j_call: TRBJ2-1; cdr3_nt: TGTGCCAGCAGGACAGGGACAGGGTACAATGAGCAGTTCTTC; cdr3_aa: CASRTGTGYNEQFF
clone_size: .; d_call: TRBD2; v_call: TRBV12-5; j_call: TRBJ2-1; cdr3_nt: TGTGCTAGTGGTTCAGGGAGGGTGAATGAGCAGTTCTTC; cdr3_aa: CASGSGRVNEQFF
clone_size: .; d_call: .; v_call: TRBV7-2; j_call: TRBJ1-1; cdr3_nt: TGTGCCAGCTCCCGGGGGAGGGGAGGAGGCCTTACTGAAGCTTTCTTT; cdr3_aa: CASSRGRGGGLTEAFF
clone_size: many; d_call: TRBD1; v_call: TRBV20-1; j_call: TRBJ2-7; cdr3_nt: TGCAGTGCAGGACAGGACAGGGCCCGCTCCTACGAGCAGTACTTC; cdr3_aa: CSAGQDRARSYEQYF
clone_size: .; d_call: TRBD2; v_call: TRBV20-1; j_call: TRBJ2-5; cdr3_nt: TGCAGTGCTAGAGGGGCTAGCGGCGAGACCCAGTACTTC; cdr3_aa: CSARGASGETQYF
clone_size: .; d_call: .; v_call: TRBV3-1; j_call: TRBJ1-1; cdr3_nt: TGTGCCAGCAGCCACGACGGGAGGGACACTGAAGCTTTCTTT; cdr3_aa: CASSHDGRDTEAFF
clone_size: .; d_call: .; v_call: TRBV3-1; j_call: TRBJ1-1; cdr3_nt: TGTGCCAGTCGAGTCGGGACCACGAACACTGAAGCTTTCTTT; cdr3_aa: CASRVGTTNTEAFF
clone_size: .; d_call: .; v_call: TRBV25-1; j_call: TRBJ1-2; cdr3_nt: TGTGCCAGCAGTGAATTTACCTCCGGGGATAACTATGGCTACACCTTC; cdr3_aa: CASSEFTSGDNYGYTF
clone_size: few; d_call: TRBD2; v_call: TRBV7-9; j_call: TRBJ2-1; cdr3_nt: TGTGCCAGCACCACGGGAGGGCTGTCCTACAATGAGCAGTTCTTC; cdr3_aa: CASTTGGLSYNEQFF
clone_size: .; d_call: TRBD2; v_call: TRBV7-3; j_call: TRBJ2-7; cdr3_nt: TGTGCCAGCAGCTTAGAGCGGGGTTCAACCTACGAGCAGTACTTC; cdr3_aa: CASSLERGSTYEQYF
clone_size: .; d_call: TRBD1; v_call: TRBV20-1; j_call: TRBJ1-2; cdr3_nt: TGCAGTGCTTCGGACAGGGGACGTGATAACTATGGCTACACCTTC; cdr3_aa: CSASDRGRDNYGYTF
clone_size: .; d_call: .; v_call: TRBV3-1; j_call: TRBJ2-3; cdr3_nt: TGTGCCAGCAGCCAAGAACTGGAGCGGGGCACAGATACGCAGTATTTT; cdr3_aa: CASSQELERGTDTQYF
clone_size: .; d_call: .; v_call: TRBV29-1; j_call: TRBJ2-1; cdr3_nt: TGCAGCGTACCCGATCGGGGGCTGGATCGGAGCTCCTACAATGAGCAGTTCTTC; cdr3_aa: CSVPDRGLDRSSYNEQFF
clone_size: few; d_call: .; v_call: TRBV11-2; j_call: TRBJ1-1; cdr3_nt: TGTGCCAGCAGCGCCCGCGACGGGCCTGGGAACACTGAAGCTTTCTTT; cdr3_aa: CASSARDGPGNTEAFF
clone_size: few; d_call: .; v_call: TRBV7-2; j_call: TRBJ2-3; cdr3_nt: TGCGCCAGCAGCCCACGGGCGTATACAGATACGCAGTATTTT; cdr3_aa: CASSPRAYTDTQYF
clone_size: .; d_call: TRBD2; v_call: TRBV3-1; j_call: TRBJ2-1; cdr3_nt: TGTGCCAGCAGCCCACTAGCGGGGCCACGCTACAATGAGCAGTTCTTC; cdr3_aa: CASSPLAGPRYNEQFF
clone_size: .; d_call: .; v_call: TRBV24-1; j_call: TRBJ2-3; cdr3_nt: TGTGCCACCAGTGACCTCATCACAGATACGCAGTATTTT; cdr3_aa: CATSDLITDTQYF
clone_size: .; d_call: TRBD1; v_call: TRBV9; j_call: TRBJ2-3; cdr3_nt: TGTGCCAGCAGCGTAACGCCCCCAGGACAGGGGACGAGACGAGATACGCAGTATTTT; cdr3_aa: CASSVTPPGQGTRRDTQYF
clone_size: .; d_call: .; v_call: TRBV14; j_call: TRBJ2-7; cdr3_nt: TGTACCAGCAGCCAAGGTTGGAACGAGCAGTACTTC; cdr3_aa: CTSSQGWNEQYF
clone_size: .; d_call: .; v_call: TRBV6-6; j_call: TRBJ2-1; cdr3_nt: TGTGCCAGCAGTAAGACAGGTACCCCCGGAGGTGAGCAGTTCTTC; cdr3_aa: CASSKTGTPGGEQFF
clone_size: many; d_call: .; v_call: TRBV29-1; j_call: TRBJ1-6; cdr3_nt: TGCAGCGTCGGGCGGGACGGAAATTCACCCCTCCACTTT; cdr3_aa: CSVGRDGNSPLHF
clone_size: .; d_call: .; v_call: TRBV20-1; j_call: TRBJ1-5; cdr3_nt: TGCAGTGCTAGAGTCGGAGGCGATAGCAATCAGCCCCAGCATTTT; cdr3_aa: CSARVGGDSNQPQHF
clone_size: few; d_call: TRBD1; v_call: TRBV24-1; j_call: TRBJ1-1; cdr3_nt: TGTGCCACCAGTGAACAGGGGGCGAGGGATGCTGAAGCTTTCTTT; cdr3_aa: CATSEQGARDAEAFF